This T cell receptor (beta chain) was obtained from a study of T cells in localized non-small cell lung cancer. Regarding the study as a whole: A median of about 58 of the top 100 tumor clones appeared in adjacent lung, which was paired and uninvolved. Among the tissues sampled, uninvolved adjacent lung had the highest T cell clonality, above tumor.

A note on this clone: Antigen unknown.

Using immunoSEQ multiplex PCR, the repertoire was profiled, and TCRdb retains in-frame clones only, with some absent. Counted here are some 80,000 clones, roughly 86% occurring once; the ten biggest clones make up over 2.5%. This CDR3 has 13 residues. Trimming removed 3 bases from V and 7 bases from J, with 9 bases in between. Per germline, CDR1 MNHEY and CDR2 SMNVEV (reference sequence). This TCR was recovered from a man aged 40-75 years with stage I lung adenocarcinoma. V is TRBV27 and J is TRBJ2-2; no definite D call. This material consisted of peripheral blood, taken before any cancer treatment. The CDR3 nucleotides are TGTGCCAGCAGTTTCACACGGAGCGGGGAGCTGTTTTTT. It yields the protein CASSFTRSGELFF.